This TCR beta chain originates from a study of control samples from healthy donors and cancer patients. Profiling relied on immunoSEQ multiplex PCR, and the TCRdb table lists in-frame clones only, not all of them. The sample has approximately 100,000 clones; almost 90% are singletons. This CDR3 comprises 12 residues. The V end was cut by 5 bases, the J end by 1 base, with 6 bases between. Germline V CDR1 and CDR2: SGHAT, FQNNGV. The sequence came from a man between 25 and 39 years old in good health. This chain uses TRBV11-2 with TRBJ2-7; no firm D call. Input material: blood. This CDR3 reads CASSQQSYEQYF. The CDR3 DNA reads as TGTGCCAGCAGCCAACAGTCCTACGAGCAGTACTTC.